Listed here are 18 T cell receptor beta chains from one sample, sequenced in a study of blood T cell repertoires in COVID-19. Method: immunoSEQ multiplex PCR; TCRdb's copy keeps in-frame clones and lacks some. The sample lists 55,000 to 75,000 clones; just under 90% were seen once. Input material: peripheral blood. The receptors were sampled from a man in his 60s with acute or convalescent COVID-19.

V usage is TRBV5-1 and J usage is TRBJ2-5; 9 bases are a match to TRBD1. Looked up from germline, CDR1 is SGHRS and CDR2 is YFSETQ. The V segment lost 2 bases and the J segment 4 bases; nucleotides outside the gene matches: 9. This CDR3 has 16 amino acids. The CDR3 DNA follows: TGCGCCAGCAGCTTACCGGGACAGGGATGGGGAGAGACCCAGTACTTC. Amino acids: CASSLPGQGWGETQYF.

The chain couples TRBV27 to TRBJ2-1; maybe TRBD1 (6 bases). Germline CDR1 is MNHEY and CDR2 is SMNVEV (reference sequence). CDR3 length: 15 residues. Between the trimmed V and J ends, which lost 3 bases and 5 bases, there was a span of 14 bases. CDR3 region: CASSLSRGWDNEQFF. The CDR3 region has the DNA TGTGCCAGCAGTTTGAGTAGGGGGTGGGACAATGAGCAGTTCTTC.

J is TRBJ2-3 and V is TRBV7-6; D not resolved. The CDR3 is 14 residues long. Germline CDR1 SGHVS, CDR2 FNYEAQ. The V and J ends lost 4 bases and 2 bases respectively, with 10 bases between them. CDR3: CASSYGAYTDTQYF. The CDR3 nucleotides are TGTGCCAGCAGCTACGGTGCTTACACAGATACGCAGTATTTT. Variable domain in full (rest from reference TRBV7-6 and TRBJ2-3): GAGVSQSPRYKVTKRGQDVALRCDPISGHVSLYWYRQALGQGPEFLTYFNYEAQQDKSGLPNDRFSAERPEGSISTLTIQRTEQRDSAMYRCASSYGAYTDTQYFGPGTRLTVL.

The chain employs TRBV11-2 and TRBJ1-2; D gene ambiguous. Looked up from germline, CDR1 is SGHAT and CDR2 is FQNNGV. The CDR3 length is 15 residues. The V and J ends lost 3 bases and 0 bases respectively, with 11 bases between them. The CDR3 DNA sequence: TGTGCCAGCAGCTTTAGTCACAGTACTAACTATGGCTACACCTTC. Protein: CASSFSHSTNYGYTF. Looking up the rest from reference TRBV11-2 and TRBJ1-2 gives the full variable domain: EAGVAQSPRYKIIEKRQSVAFWCNPISGHATLYWYQQILGQGPKLLIQFQNNGVVDDSQLPKDRFSAERLKGVDSTLKIQPAKLEDSAVYLCASSFSHSTNYGYTFGSGTRLTVV.

V usage is TRBV7-9 and J usage is TRBJ1-1; possibly TRBD1 for D (5 bases). The germline V and J ends were trimmed by 5 bases and 1 base, with 8 bases remaining between them. The CDR3 runs 13 residues. Per germline, CDR1 SEHNR and CDR2 FQNEAQ (reference sequence). CDR3 in amino acids: CASSLDRNTEAFF. The CDR3 DNA is TGTGCCAGCAGCCTAGACAGGAACACTGAAGCTTTCTTT.

The J gene is TRBJ1-1, the V gene TRBV5-4; 10 bases agree with TRBD1. V shed 6 bases, J shed 4 bases, and the junction held 12 bases outside the gene matches. CDR3 length: 16 residues. Germline values: CDR1 SGHNT, CDR2 YYREEE (reference sequence). The chain's CDR3 is CASTSGTGVGPTEAFF. CDR3 nucleotide sequence: TGTGCCAGCACTTCCGGGACAGGGGTCGGTCCCACTGAAGCTTTCTTT.

The rearrangement uses TRBV10-2 and TRBJ2-3; D possibly corresponds to TRBD2 (6 bases). This CDR3 contains 17 residues. Trimming stripped 0 bases from V and 2 bases from J, with 15 bases between. Germline CDR1 reads WSHSY; CDR2 reads SAAADI. The CDR3 loop reads CASSESKMAGSTDTQYF. The DNA for the CDR3 is TGCGCCAGCAGTGAGTCGAAAATGGCGGGATCCACAGATACGCAGTATTTT.

The chain uses TRBV12-3 or TRBV12-4 and TRBJ1-2; unclear D gene. This CDR3 region has 13 residues. Trimming cost V 7 bases and J 5 bases, with 14 bases left between them. The CDR3 is CASTDSYGYGYTF. CDR3 DNA sequence: TGTGCCAGCACGGACTCCTACGGGTATGGCTACACCTTC.

A few counts support this clone. This chain joins TRBV7-9 and TRBJ1-1; D unclear. In germline, CDR1 is SEHNR, CDR2 FQNEAQ (reference sequence). This CDR3 comprises 13 residues. V was shortened by 1 base and J by 5 bases, with 8 bases between the two germline ends. The CDR3 loop is CASSLEGGTEAFF. Written as DNA, the CDR3 is TGTGCCAGCAGCTTAGAGGGAGGGACTGAAGCTTTCTTT.

The chain employs TRBV5-1 and TRBJ2-1; 11 bases agree with TRBD2. The junction had 18 bases not matched to a gene; V was cut back by 3 bases and J by 1 base. CDR1 and CDR2 from the germline V gene are SGHRS and YFSETQ. This CDR3 is built from 21 residues. The DNA for the CDR3 is TGCGCCAGCAGCTCCGACCTTTCTAGCGGGGGGCTCAGAAGGTCCTACAATGAGCAGTTCTTC. It is translated as CASSSDLSSGGLRRSYNEQFF.

For the CDR3, the DNA is TGCGCCAGCAGCTTACGACAGGGTTCCTACAATGAGCAGTTCTTC. Translation: CASSLRQGSYNEQFF. The chain combines TRBV5-1 with TRBJ2-1; 7 bases align to TRBD1. This CDR3 is 15 amino acids long. V was pared by 2 bases and J by 1 base, with 3 bases of the junction left unmatched. The V gene's germline CDR1 is SGHRS and CDR2 YFSETQ.

The chain carries TRBV6-1 and TRBJ2-7; possibly TRBD1 for D (6 bases). The V and J ends lost 3 bases and 4 bases respectively, with 13 bases between them. This CDR3 region has 14 residues. Germline V CDR1 and CDR2: MNHNS, SASEGT. This CDR3 is CASSESAGAYEQYF. The CDR3 DNA reads TGTGCCAGCAGTGAGTCGGCAGGGGCGTACGAGCAGTACTTC.

V is TRBV5-1 and J is TRBJ1-2; 8 bases map to TRBD1. With 2 bases clipped from V and 8 bases from J, the junction kept 8 bases outside the gene matches. CDR3 length: 14 residues. CDR1 and CDR2 from the germline V gene are SGHRS and YFSETQ. The CDR3 here is CASSLLTGESGYTF. CDR3 coding DNA: TGCGCCAGCAGCTTACTGACAGGGGAGAGCGGCTACACCTTC.

The chain uses TRBV13 and TRBJ2-7; D unclear. V was pared by 3 bases and J by 8 bases, with 14 bases between. Per the germline V gene, CDR1 is PRHDT and CDR2 is FYEKMQ (reference sequence). The CDR3 length is 13 residues. DNA of the CDR3: TGTGCCAGCAGCTTCAAAACGAGGAATAAGCAGTACTTC. Protein product: CASSFKTRNKQYF.

The chain uses TRBV5-1 and TRBJ2-7; a possible D gene is TRBD1 (6 bases). There are 14 residues in the CDR3. Looked up from germline, CDR1 is SGHRS and CDR2 is YFSETQ. Trimming pared 0 bases from V and 3 bases from J, leaving 10 bases between. The CDR3 protein is CASSLGSGDYEQYF. CDR3 nucleotide sequence: TGCGCCAGCAGCTTGGGGTCAGGGGACTACGAGCAGTACTTC.

In its sample, this clone was seen a few times. The chain couples TRBV2 to TRBJ1-6, with D possibly matching TRBD1 (5 bases). Trimming took 7 bases from V and 10 from J, leaving 17 bases between them. Germline V gene data show CDR1 as SNHLY and CDR2 as FYNNEI. The length of the CDR3 is 14 residues. CDR3 protein: CASTAGGERSPLHF. CDR3 nucleotide sequence: TGTGCCAGCACGGCGGGAGGGGAAAGATCACCCCTCCACTTT.

The rearrangement uses TRBV24-1 and TRBJ2-1; D gene ambiguous. CDR3 length: 15 amino acids. Per the germline V gene, CDR1 is KGHDR and CDR2 is SFDVKD. V lost 3 bases and J lost 0, with 8 bases in between. CDR3 region: CATSDGQSSYNEQFF. CDR3 in DNA: TGTGCCACCAGTGATGGCCAATCCTCCTACAATGAGCAGTTCTTC.

The chain is built from TRBV25-1 and TRBJ1-6, with D maybe TRBD1 (5 bases). The V and J ends lost 1 base and 1 base respectively, with 8 bases between them. The germline gives CDR1 MGHDK, CDR2 SYGVNS. This CDR3 is built from 16 residues. CDR3 residues: CASSEWGRSYNSPLHF. CDR3 in DNA: TGTGCCAGCAGTGAATGGGGCAGGTCCTATAATTCACCCCTCCACTTT.